Listed here are 23 T cell receptor beta chains from one sample, sequenced in a study of Tregs in tolerant kidney transplant recipients. Sequencing was performed with immunoSEQ multiplex PCR; in TCRdb, only in-frame clones are kept and a portion is missing. The sample consists of approximately 260,000 clones, approximately 83% of them appearing once. Sequencing used CD4+ T cells from blood. The receptors stem from a human donor in good health.

The chain recombines TRBV5-1 with TRBJ1-1, with D tentatively TRBD1 (5 bases). Germline values: CDR1 SGHRS, CDR2 YFSETQ. V shed 6 bases and J shed 2 bases, with 14 bases lying between them. This CDR3 has 14 amino acids. The CDR3 DNA follows: TGCGCCAGCAACCGGGACGGAACTAACACTGAAGCTTTCTTT. Protein product: CASNRDGTNTEAFF.

The chain recombines TRBV15 with TRBJ1-2, with D unresolved. The CDR3 runs to 13 residues. V dropped 1 base and J dropped 4 bases, with 7 bases sitting between them. Germline V gene data show CDR1 as LNHNV and CDR2 as YYDKDF (reference sequence). This chain's CDR3 is CATSRGGGYGYTF. The CDR3 coding sequence is TGTGCCACCAGCAGAGGGGGTGGCTATGGCTACACCTTC.

The J gene is TRBJ2-3, the V gene TRBV5-6, with 7 nucleotides matching TRBD2. Losses at the gene ends were 7 bases for V and 4 bases for J; bases not matched to a gene: 12. The length of the CDR3 is 15 residues. In germline, CDR1 is SGHDT, CDR2 YYEEEE. Here the CDR3 reads CASHKGGVAPDTQYF. The CDR3 DNA follows: TGTGCCAGCCATAAGGGAGGGGTCGCCCCAGATACGCAGTATTTT.

The chain's CDR3 is CASSRWRGLSTDTQYF. CDR3 sequence (DNA): TGTGCCAGCAGCAGGTGGCGGGGGCTTAGCACAGATACGCAGTATTTT. V gene TRBV5-6 combines with J gene TRBJ2-3; perhaps TRBD2 as D (7 bases). The CDR3 contains 16 residues. V lost 4 bases to trimming and J lost 0 bases, with 15 bases between them. Germline V gives CDR1 SGHDT, CDR2 YYEEEE. Full variable domain (outside the CDR3, taken from reference TRBV5-6 and TRBJ2-3): DAGVTQSPTHLIKTRGQQVTLRCSPKSGHDTVSWYQQALGQGPQFIFQYYEEEERQRGNFPDRFSGHQFPNYSSELNVNALLLGDSALYLCASSRWRGLSTDTQYFGPGTRLTVL.

The rearrangement links TRBV7-6 to TRBJ2-3; perhaps TRBD1 as D (6 bases). The V gene lost 4 bases and the J gene lost 13 bases, with 21 bases spanning the gap. The CDR3 is 14 amino acids. Germline-derived CDR1 and CDR2 are SGHVS and FNYEAQ. CDR3 loop: CASSSTGPLEVKYF. CDR3 DNA sequence: TGTGCCAGCAGCTCGACAGGACCGCTAGAAGTTAAGTATTTT.

V is TRBV21-1 and J is TRBJ1-4. TRBV21-1 is shown as a pseudogene. The CDR3 length is 12 residues. CDR3 nucleotides: TGTGCCAGCAGCCGCCGTGGGGGAGGGCTGTTTTTT. It translates to CASSRRGGGLFF.

The V gene is TRBV18, the J gene TRBJ2-5, with D possibly called TRBD1 or TRBD2 (5 bases each). The CDR3 has 15 residues. Germline V CDR1 and CDR2: KGHSH, LQKENI. The germline V and J ends were trimmed by 3 bases and 2 bases, with 13 bases remaining between them. The CDR3 here is CASSPGPGIQETQYF. The CDR3 DNA is TGTGCCAGCTCACCGGGACCCGGGATACAAGAGACCCAGTACTTC.

The V and J genes are TRBV11-2 and TRBJ2-3; 8 nucleotides match TRBD1. V was pared by 5 bases and J by 4 bases, with 11 bases of the junction left unmatched. Germline CDR1 is SGHAT and CDR2 is FQNNGV. The CDR3 covers 16 residues. The CDR3 DNA sequence: TGTGCCAGCAGCCCCGCCCCGACAGGGGTTTCAGATACGCAGTATTTT. It codes for CASSPAPTGVSDTQYF. Drawing the rest from reference TRBV11-2 and TRBJ2-3, the complete variable domain is EAGVAQSPRYKIIEKRQSVAFWCNPISGHATLYWYQQILGQGPKLLIQFQNNGVVDDSQLPKDRFSAERLKGVDSTLKIQPAKLEDSAVYLCASSPAPTGVSDTQYFGPGTRLTVL.

The rearrangement uses TRBV6-1 and TRBJ1-2; tentative D call: TRBD1 (6 bases). V dropped 7 bases and J dropped 6 bases, with 18 bases sitting between them. Germline CDR1 MNHNS, CDR2 SASEGT. This CDR3 has 14 amino acids. The CDR3 sequence: CASIDFGTRDGYTF. In DNA form, the CDR3 reads TGTGCCAGCATTGATTTCGGGACACGGGATGGCTACACCTTC.

The rearrangement uses TRBV5-1 and TRBJ1-2, with a weak D call TRBD1 (5 bases). This CDR3 region has 15 residues. Germline values: CDR1 SGHRS, CDR2 YFSETQ. V shed 0 bases and J shed 3 bases, with 12 bases lying between them. Written as DNA, the CDR3 is TGCGCCAGCAGCTTGGCGGGGGGAAGAGACTATGGCTACACCTTC. Amino acid sequence: CASSLAGGRDYGYTF.

The J gene is TRBJ1-2, the V gene TRBV6-1; TRBD1 matches at 9 bases. This CDR3 is 12 amino acids long. From germline, CDR1 is MNHNS and CDR2 SASEGT. The ends lost 6 bases at V and 8 bases at J; junction bases unmatched: 4. The CDR3 region is CASSRTGEGYTF. CDR3 DNA sequence: TGTGCCAGCAGCCGGACAGGGGAAGGCTACACCTTC.

The CDR3 sequence: CASSPTGLAGPGMNTQYF. The CDR3 coding sequence is TGTGCCAGCTCACCGACGGGACTAGCGGGCCCCGGCATGAATACGCAGTATTTT. V gene TRBV18 combines with J gene TRBJ2-3; 12 nucleotides align to TRBD2. Germline lookup yields CDR1 KGHSH and CDR2 LQKENI. With V trimmed by 3 bases and J by 7 bases, 14 bases remained unmatched. The CDR3 runs 18 residues. Drawing the rest from reference TRBV18 and TRBJ2-3, the complete variable domain is NAGVMQNPRHLVRRRGQEARLRCSPMKGHSHVYWYRQLPEEGLKFMVYLQKENIIDESGMPKERFSAEFPKEGPSILRIQQVVRGDSAAYFCASSPTGLAGPGMNTQYFGPGTRLTVL.

The genes are TRBV19 and TRBJ1-2; possible D gene TRBD1, 5 bases. The CDR3 runs to 14 residues. V shed 5 bases and J shed 5 bases, with 15 bases lying between them. Germline CDR1 and CDR2: LNHDA and SQIVND (reference sequence). For the CDR3, the DNA is TGTGCCAGTAGTCCTCGACAGATACAGTATGGCTACACCTTC. Its translation: CASSPRQIQYGYTF.

The chain carries TRBV4-1 and TRBJ2-1; weak D call: TRBD2 (6 bases). Germline V gene sequence: CDR1 MGHRA, CDR2 YSYEKL. The CDR3 spans 18 residues. Trimming took 1 base from V and 8 from J, leaving 24 bases between them. The CDR3 loop is CASSQGQARDFWVDEQFF. The CDR3 coding sequence is TGCGCCAGCAGCCAAGGTCAAGCACGGGACTTTTGGGTAGATGAGCAGTTCTTC.

A remark on this clone: The junction shows a germline mismatch at one end, possibly a read error. The CDR3 sequence is CATSAGGANVLTF. The CDR3 region has the DNA TGCGCCACCAGCGCTGGGGGGGCCAACGTCCTGACTTTC. V and J are TRBV5-1 and TRBJ2-6, with unresolved D. In germline, CDR1 is SGHRS, CDR2 YFSETQ. The CDR3 is made up of 13 amino acids. The whole variable domain, filled in from reference TRBV5-1 and TRBJ2-6, reads KAGVTQTPRYLIKTRGQQVTLSCSPISGHRSVSWYQQTPGQGLQFLFEYFSETQRNKGNFPGRFSGRQFSNSRSEMNVSTLELGDSALYLCATSAGGANVLTFGAGSRLTVL.

V gene TRBV7-6 combines with J gene TRBJ2-1; perhaps TRBD2 as D (6 bases). V was clipped by 3 bases and J by 8 bases, with 14 bases between them. This CDR3 is built from 14 residues. The germline gives CDR1 SGHVS, CDR2 FNYEAQ. The CDR3 coding sequence is TGTGCCAGCAGCTTCATCCCCGGGGGATATGAGCAGTTCTTC. Translating gives CASSFIPGGYEQFF.

The chain employs TRBV7-9 and TRBJ1-1; D not certain. V was shortened by 4 bases and J by 1 base, with 7 bases between the two germline ends. This CDR3 region has 13 residues. Looked up from germline, CDR1 is SEHNR and CDR2 is FQNEAQ (reference sequence). The CDR3 here is CASSSTENTEAFF. The CDR3 coding sequence is TGTGCCAGCAGCTCTACAGAGAACACTGAAGCTTTCTTT.

The CDR3 loop is CASSLDWSDTQYF. Written as DNA, the CDR3 is TGTGCCAGCAGCTTAGACTGGTCAGATACGCAGTATTTT. The chain recombines TRBV7-2 with TRBJ2-3; D ambiguous. The V end lost 1 base, the J end lost 4 bases, and 6 bases lay between the germline ends. This CDR3 is built from 13 residues. The germline CDR1 and CDR2 sequences are SGHTA and FQGNSA. Looking up the rest from reference TRBV7-2 and TRBJ2-3 gives the full variable domain: GAGVSQSPSNKVTEKGKDVELRCDPISGHTALYWYRQSLGQGLEFLIYFQGNSAPDKSGLPSDRFSAERTGGSVSTLTIQRTQQEDSAVYLCASSLDWSDTQYFGPGTRLTVL.

The rearrangement joins TRBV4-1 to TRBJ1-3, with D possibly being TRBD1 (6 bases). The germline V gene encodes CDR1 MGHRA and CDR2 YSYEKL. The CDR3 runs 15 residues. V dropped 1 base and J dropped 6 bases, with 13 bases sitting between them. This CDR3 is CASSQGQAWVNTIYF. The CDR3 nucleotides read TGCGCCAGCAGCCAAGGACAGGCGTGGGTAAACACCATATATTTT.

The gene calls are TRBV2 and TRBJ1-6; TRBD1 agrees at 9 bases. Germline values: CDR1 SNHLY, CDR2 FYNNEI. The CDR3 is made up of 14 amino acids. The trim removed 7 bases at V and 5 bases at J, leaving 3 bases unmatched. CDR3 bases: TGTGCCAGCAACCGGGACAGGGATAATTCACCCCTCCACTTT. Residues: CASNRDRDNSPLHF.

V and J are TRBV5-4 and TRBJ1-1; weak D call: TRBD1 (6 bases). This CDR3 is 15 amino acids long. Germline CDR1 and CDR2: SGHNT and YYREEE (reference sequence). Deletions cut 4 bases from V and 0 bases from J, with 13 bases between. CDR3 amino acids: CASSKTGTLNTEAFF. CDR3 bases: TGTGCCAGCAGCAAAACAGGGACTCTGAACACTGAAGCTTTCTTT. Full variable domain (rest looked up from reference TRBV5-4 and TRBJ1-1): ETGVTQSPTHLIKTRGQQVTLRCSSQSGHNTVSWYQQALGQGPQFIFQYYREEENGRGNFPPRFSGLQFPNYSSELNVNALELDDSALYLCASSKTGTLNTEAFFGQGTRLTVV.

Only one count was recorded for this clone. The gene calls are TRBV7-9 and TRBJ2-4; 8 positions match TRBD1. The V and J ends lost 2 bases and 7 bases, in that order; junction bases with no gene match: 7. The CDR3 contains 15 residues. Germline CDR1 SEHNR, CDR2 FQNEAQ (reference sequence). DNA for the CDR3: TGTGCCAGCAGCTTAAGGGGCAGGGGGCATAACATTCAGTACTTC. Protein: CASSLRGRGHNIQYF.

The DNA of the CDR3 is TGTGCCAGCAGCCCCCGTTATGGTCTGGGCTATGGCTACACCTTC. This translates into CASSPRYGLGYGYTF. This sequence joins TRBV21-1 and TRBJ1-2. TRBV21-1 is a pseudogene. CDR3 length: 15 amino acids.